This T cell receptor beta chain comes out of a study of beta chain features in type 1 diabetes. Notes on the study in general: Patients with Type 1 diabetes showed moderately but significantly shorter TCRB CDR3s in all four CD4+ subsets.

This clone was recorded a few times. Its antigen is unidentified. Every isolated RNA sample was fully reverse transcribed, so sequencing captured expressed TCRB transcripts. Some clones are missing from TCRdb's copy, which holds only in-frame ones; the method was immunoSEQ multiplex PCR. The sample has hundreds of thousands of clones; roughly 13% are singletons. CDR1 is MNHEY and CDR2 is SMNVEV in the germline V gene (reference sequence). The CDR3 loop spans 15 amino acids. Trimming took off 6 bases at V and 2 bases at J, with 11 bases between the two ends. The material sequenced was naive CD4+ T cells from blood. The rearrangement uses TRBV27 and TRBJ1-6; D gene unclear. This sequence originates from a man aged 18 to 30 with type 1 diabetes. CDR3 protein: CASRSPEPYNSPLHF. The CDR3 nucleotides read TGTGCCAGCAGGTCCCCCGAGCCCTATAATTCACCCCTCCACTTT.